This record looks at one TCR beta chain sequence and its context. The V gene lost 7 bases and the J gene lost 0 bases, with 10 bases spanning the gap. CDR3 size: 13 residues. Germline-derived CDR1 and CDR2 are SGHRS and YFSETQ. The record originates from a study of blood T cells in healthy people across ages. For the second PCR, which ran for about 7 to 11 cycles, a sample-barcoded 5' primer and a J-beta primer mix were used. TCRdb re-called the 5' RACE reads with MiXCR, one entry per CDR3 protein. The sample lists under 2,000,000 distinct CDR3 sequences; 49% were seen once. V is TRBV5-1 and J is TRBJ2-5; no reliable D call. The clonotype was recovered from a middle-aged woman in good health. The sample taken for sequencing was blood. The CDR3 loop reads CASLRSYQETQYF. The CDR3 DNA follows: TGCGCCAGCTTACGATCGTACCAAGAGACCCAGTACTTC. The whole variable domain, remainder taken from reference TRBV5-1 and TRBJ2-5, is KAGVTQTPRYLIKTRGQQVTLSCSPISGHRSVSWYQQTPGQGLQFLFEYFSETQRNKGNFPGRFSGRQFSNSRSEMNVSTLELGDSALYLCASLRSYQETQYFGPGTRLLVL.